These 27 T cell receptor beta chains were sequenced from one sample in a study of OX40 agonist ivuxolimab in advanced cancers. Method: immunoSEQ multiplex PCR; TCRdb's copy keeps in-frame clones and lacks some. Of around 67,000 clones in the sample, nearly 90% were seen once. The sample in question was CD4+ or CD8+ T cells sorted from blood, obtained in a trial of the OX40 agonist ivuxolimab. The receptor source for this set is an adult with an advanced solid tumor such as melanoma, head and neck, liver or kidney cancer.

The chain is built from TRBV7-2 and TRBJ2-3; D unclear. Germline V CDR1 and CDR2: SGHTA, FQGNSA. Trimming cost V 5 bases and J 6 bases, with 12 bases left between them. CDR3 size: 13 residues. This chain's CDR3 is CASSPSAFDTQYF. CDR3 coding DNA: TGTGCCAGCAGCCCAAGCGCCTTCGATACGCAGTATTTT.

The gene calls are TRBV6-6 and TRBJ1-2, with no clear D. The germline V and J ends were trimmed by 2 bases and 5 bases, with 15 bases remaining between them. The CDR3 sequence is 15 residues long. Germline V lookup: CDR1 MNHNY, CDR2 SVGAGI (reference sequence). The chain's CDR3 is CASSYDTGRVYGYTF. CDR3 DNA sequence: TGTGCCAGCAGTTACGATACCGGGAGAGTTTATGGCTACACCTTC.

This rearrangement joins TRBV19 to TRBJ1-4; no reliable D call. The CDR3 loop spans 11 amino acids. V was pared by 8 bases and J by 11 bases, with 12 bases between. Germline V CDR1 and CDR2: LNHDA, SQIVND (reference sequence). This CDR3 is CASRSQRKLFF. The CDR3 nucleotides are TGTGCCAGTCGGAGTCAGAGGAAACTGTTTTTT.

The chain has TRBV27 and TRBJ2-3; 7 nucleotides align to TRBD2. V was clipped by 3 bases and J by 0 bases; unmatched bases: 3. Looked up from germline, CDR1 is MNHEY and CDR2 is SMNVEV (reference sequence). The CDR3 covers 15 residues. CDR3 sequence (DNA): TGTGCCAGCAGTTTCTGGCGGGGGAGCACAGATACGCAGTATTTT. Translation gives CASSFWRGSTDTQYF.

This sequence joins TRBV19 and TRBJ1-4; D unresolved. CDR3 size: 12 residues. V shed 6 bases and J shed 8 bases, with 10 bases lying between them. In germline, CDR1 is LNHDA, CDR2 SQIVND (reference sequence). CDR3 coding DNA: TGTGCCAGTAGAAGGACGGGCGAAAAACTGTTTTTT. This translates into CASRRTGEKLFF. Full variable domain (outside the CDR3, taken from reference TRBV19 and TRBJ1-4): DGGITQSPKYLFRKEGQNVTLSCEQNLNHDAMYWYRQDPGQGLRLIYYSQIVNDFQKGDIAEGYSVSREKKESFPLTVTSAQKNPTAFYLCASRRTGEKLFFGSGTQLSVL.

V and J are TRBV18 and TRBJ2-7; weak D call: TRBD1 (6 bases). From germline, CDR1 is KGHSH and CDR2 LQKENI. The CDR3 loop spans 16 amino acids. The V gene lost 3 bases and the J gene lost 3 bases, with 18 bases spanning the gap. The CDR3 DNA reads TGTGCCAGCTCACCGGACTCCGGGACACCTTTCTACGAGCAGTACTTC. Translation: CASSPDSGTPFYEQYF.

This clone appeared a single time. Written as DNA, the CDR3 is TGTGCCAGCAGCGTTGGACAGGGGAGCGCAGATACGCAGTATTTT. This sequence encodes CASSVGQGSADTQYF. V is TRBV5-8 and J is TRBJ2-3; 9 bases map to TRBD1. The germline CDR1 and CDR2 sequences are SGHTS and YDEGEE. CDR3 length: 15 amino acids. With 4 bases clipped from V and 4 bases from J, the junction kept 7 bases outside the gene matches.

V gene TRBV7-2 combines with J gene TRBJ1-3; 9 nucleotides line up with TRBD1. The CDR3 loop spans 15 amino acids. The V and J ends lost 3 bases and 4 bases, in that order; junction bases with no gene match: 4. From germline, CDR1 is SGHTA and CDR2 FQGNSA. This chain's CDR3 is CASSFRTGDGNTIYF. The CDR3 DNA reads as TGTGCCAGCAGCTTTCGGACAGGGGACGGAAACACCATATATTTT.

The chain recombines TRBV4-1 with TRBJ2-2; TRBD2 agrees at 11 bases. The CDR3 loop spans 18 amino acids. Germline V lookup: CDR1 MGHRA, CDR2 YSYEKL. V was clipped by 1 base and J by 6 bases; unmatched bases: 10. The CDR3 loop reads CASSQVFLAGGWAGELFF. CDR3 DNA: TGCGCCAGCAGCCAAGTATTTCTAGCGGGAGGTTGGGCCGGGGAGCTGTTTTTT.

The CDR3 sequence: CASSVEGGNNSPLHF. CDR3 coding DNA: TGTGCCAGCAGCGTAGAAGGGGGAAATAATTCACCCCTCCACTTT. The V and J genes are TRBV9 and TRBJ1-6; D is possibly TRBD1 (6 bases). This CDR3 has 15 residues. Trimming stripped 0 bases from V and 5 bases from J, with 9 bases between. Per the germline V gene, CDR1 is SGDLS and CDR2 is YYNGEE.

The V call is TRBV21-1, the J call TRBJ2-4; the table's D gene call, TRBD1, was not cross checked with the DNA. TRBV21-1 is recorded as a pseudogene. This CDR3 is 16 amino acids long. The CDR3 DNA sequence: TGTGCCAGCAGCCGGGACATCCAACTAGCCAAAAACATTCAGTACTTC. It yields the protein CASSRDIQLAKNIQYF.

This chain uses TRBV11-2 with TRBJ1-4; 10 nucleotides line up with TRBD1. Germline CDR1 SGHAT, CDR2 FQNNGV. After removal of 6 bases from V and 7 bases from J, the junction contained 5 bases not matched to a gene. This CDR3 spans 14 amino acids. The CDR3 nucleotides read TGTGCCAGCAGTAGACAGGGGGCTGTTGAAAAACTGTTTTTT. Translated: CASSRQGAVEKLFF. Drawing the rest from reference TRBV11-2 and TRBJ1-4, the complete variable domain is EAGVAQSPRYKIIEKRQSVAFWCNPISGHATLYWYQQILGQGPKLLIQFQNNGVVDDSQLPKDRFSAERLKGVDSTLKIQPAKLEDSAVYLCASSRQGAVEKLFFGSGTQLSVL.

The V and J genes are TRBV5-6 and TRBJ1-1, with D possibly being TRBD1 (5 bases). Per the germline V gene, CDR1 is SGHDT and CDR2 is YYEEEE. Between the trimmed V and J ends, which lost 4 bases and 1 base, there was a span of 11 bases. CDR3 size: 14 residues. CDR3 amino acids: CASSDTGSNTEAFF. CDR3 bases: TGTGCCAGCAGCGACACAGGATCGAACACTGAAGCTTTCTTT.

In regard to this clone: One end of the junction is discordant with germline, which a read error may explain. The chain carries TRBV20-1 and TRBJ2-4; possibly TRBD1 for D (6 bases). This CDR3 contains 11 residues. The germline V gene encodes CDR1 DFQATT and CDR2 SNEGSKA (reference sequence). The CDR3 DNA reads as TGCAGTGCTAGGAAACAGGGAATCCCTAACTTC. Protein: CSARKQGIPNF.

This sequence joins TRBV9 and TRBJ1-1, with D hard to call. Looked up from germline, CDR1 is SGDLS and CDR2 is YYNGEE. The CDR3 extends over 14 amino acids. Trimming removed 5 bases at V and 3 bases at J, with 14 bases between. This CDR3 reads CASSRDGGYTEAFF. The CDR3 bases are TGTGCCAGCAGTCGCGATGGAGGATACACTGAAGCTTTCTTT.

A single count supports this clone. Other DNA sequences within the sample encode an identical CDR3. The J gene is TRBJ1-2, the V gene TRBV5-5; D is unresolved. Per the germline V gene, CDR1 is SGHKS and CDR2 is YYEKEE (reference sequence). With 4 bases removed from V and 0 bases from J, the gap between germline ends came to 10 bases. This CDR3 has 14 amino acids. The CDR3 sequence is CASSLDWTNYGYTF. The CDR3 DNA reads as TGTGCCAGCAGCCTGGACTGGACTAACTATGGCTACACCTTC.

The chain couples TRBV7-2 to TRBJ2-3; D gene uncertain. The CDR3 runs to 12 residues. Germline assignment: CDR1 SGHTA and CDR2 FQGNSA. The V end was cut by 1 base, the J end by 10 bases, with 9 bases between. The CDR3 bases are TGTGCCAGCAGCTTAGATCTGACCCCGCAGTATTTT. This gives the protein CASSLDLTPQYF.

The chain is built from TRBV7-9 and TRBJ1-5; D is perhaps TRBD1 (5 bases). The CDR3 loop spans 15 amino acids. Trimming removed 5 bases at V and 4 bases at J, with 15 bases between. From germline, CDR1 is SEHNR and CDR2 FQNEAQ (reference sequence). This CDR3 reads CASSATDSFNQPQHF. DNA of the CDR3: TGTGCCAGCAGCGCAACAGACAGCTTTAATCAGCCCCAGCATTTT. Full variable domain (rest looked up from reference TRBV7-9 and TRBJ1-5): DTGVSQNPRHKITKRGQNVTFRCDPISEHNRLYWYRQTLGQGPEFLTYFQNEAQLEKSRLLSDRFSAERPKGSFSTLEIQRTEQGDSAMYLCASSATDSFNQPQHFGDGTRLSIL.

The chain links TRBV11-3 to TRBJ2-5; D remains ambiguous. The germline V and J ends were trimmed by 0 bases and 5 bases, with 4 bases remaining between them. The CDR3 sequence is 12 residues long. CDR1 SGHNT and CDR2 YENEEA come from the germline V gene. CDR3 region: CASSLDLETQYF. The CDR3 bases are TGTGCCAGCAGCTTAGATCTGGAGACCCAGTACTTC.

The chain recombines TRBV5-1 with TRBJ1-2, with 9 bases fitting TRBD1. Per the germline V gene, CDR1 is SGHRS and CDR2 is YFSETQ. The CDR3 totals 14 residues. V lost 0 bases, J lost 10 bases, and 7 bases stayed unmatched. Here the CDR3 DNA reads TGCGCCAGCAGCTTGGGTTGGACAGGGGATGACTACACCTTC. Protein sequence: CASSLGWTGDDYTF.

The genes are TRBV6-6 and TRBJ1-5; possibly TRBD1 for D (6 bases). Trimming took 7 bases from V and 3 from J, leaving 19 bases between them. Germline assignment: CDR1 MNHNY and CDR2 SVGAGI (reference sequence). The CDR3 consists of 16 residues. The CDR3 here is CASTAGRGPVNQPQHF. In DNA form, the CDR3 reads TGTGCCAGCACGGCAGGCCGGGGGCCGGTCAATCAGCCCCAGCATTTT.

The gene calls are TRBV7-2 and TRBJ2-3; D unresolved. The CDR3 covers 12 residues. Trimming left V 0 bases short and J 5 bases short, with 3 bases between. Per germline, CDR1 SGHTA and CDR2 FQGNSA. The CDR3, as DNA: TGTGCCAGCAGCTTAGCTTTAGATACGCAGTATTTT. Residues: CASSLALDTQYF. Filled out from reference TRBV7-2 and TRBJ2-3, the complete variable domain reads GAGVSQSPSNKVTEKGKDVELRCDPISGHTALYWYRQSLGQGLEFLIYFQGNSAPDKSGLPSDRFSAERTGGSVSTLTIQRTQQEDSAVYLCASSLALDTQYFGPGTRLTVL.

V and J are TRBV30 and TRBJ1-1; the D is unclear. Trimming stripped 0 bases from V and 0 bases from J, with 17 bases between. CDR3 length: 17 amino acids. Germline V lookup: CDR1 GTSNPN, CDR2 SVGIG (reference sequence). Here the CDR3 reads CAWSVMLLAGLNTEAFF. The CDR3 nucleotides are TGTGCCTGGAGTGTGATGCTTTTGGCAGGATTGAACACTGAAGCTTTCTTT.

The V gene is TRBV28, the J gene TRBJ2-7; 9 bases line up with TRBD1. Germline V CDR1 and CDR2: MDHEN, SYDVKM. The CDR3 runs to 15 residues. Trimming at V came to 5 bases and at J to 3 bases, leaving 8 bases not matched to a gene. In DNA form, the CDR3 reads TGTGCCAGCAGTACCCAGGGACAGGGACACTACGAGCAGTACTTC. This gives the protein CASSTQGQGHYEQYF.

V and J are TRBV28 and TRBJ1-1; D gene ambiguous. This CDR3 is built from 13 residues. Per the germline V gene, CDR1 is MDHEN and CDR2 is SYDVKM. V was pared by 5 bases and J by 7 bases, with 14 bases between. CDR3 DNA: TGTGCCAGCAGTCTCTCCATTGGGCATGAAGCTTTCTTT. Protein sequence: CASSLSIGHEAFF. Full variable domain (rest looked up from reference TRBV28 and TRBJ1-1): DVKVTQSSRYLVKRTGEKVFLECVQDMDHENMFWYRQDPGLGLRLIYFSYDVKMKEKGDIPEGYSVSREKKERFSLILESASTNQTSMYLCASSLSIGHEAFFGQGTRLTVV.

CDR3: CASSPGVSNQPQHF. The CDR3 region has the DNA TGTGCCAGCTCACCCGGGGTTAGCAATCAGCCCCAGCATTTT. The chain employs TRBV18 and TRBJ1-5; D ambiguous. Trimming took 3 bases from V and 0 from J, leaving 6 bases between them. This CDR3 spans 14 amino acids. Germline assignment: CDR1 KGHSH and CDR2 LQKENI.

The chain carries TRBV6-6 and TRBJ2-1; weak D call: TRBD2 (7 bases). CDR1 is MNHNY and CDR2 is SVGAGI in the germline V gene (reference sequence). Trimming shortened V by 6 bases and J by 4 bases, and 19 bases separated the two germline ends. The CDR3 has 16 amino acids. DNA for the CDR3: TGTGCCAGCAGCCCGACGGCACAGGGAGGGTACAATGAGCAGTTCTTC. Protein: CASSPTAQGGYNEQFF.